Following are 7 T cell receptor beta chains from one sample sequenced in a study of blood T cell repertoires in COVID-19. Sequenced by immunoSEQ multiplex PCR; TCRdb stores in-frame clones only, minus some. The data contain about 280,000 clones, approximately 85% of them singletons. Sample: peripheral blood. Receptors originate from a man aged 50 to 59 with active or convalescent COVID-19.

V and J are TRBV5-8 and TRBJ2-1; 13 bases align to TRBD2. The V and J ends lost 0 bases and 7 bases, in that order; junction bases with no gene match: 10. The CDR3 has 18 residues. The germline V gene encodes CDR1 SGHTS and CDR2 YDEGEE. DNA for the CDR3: TGTGCCAGCAGCTTGGTACAACTAGCGGGAGGGATGTCAAATGAGCAGTTCTTC. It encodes CASSLVQLAGGMSNEQFF.

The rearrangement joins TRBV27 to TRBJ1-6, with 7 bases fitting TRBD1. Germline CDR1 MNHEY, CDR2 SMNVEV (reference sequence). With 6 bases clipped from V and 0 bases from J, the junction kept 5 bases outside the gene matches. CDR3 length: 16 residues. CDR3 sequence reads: CASRLQGNSYNSPLHF. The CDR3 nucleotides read TGTGCCAGCAGGCTACAGGGGAACTCCTATAATTCACCCCTCCACTTT.

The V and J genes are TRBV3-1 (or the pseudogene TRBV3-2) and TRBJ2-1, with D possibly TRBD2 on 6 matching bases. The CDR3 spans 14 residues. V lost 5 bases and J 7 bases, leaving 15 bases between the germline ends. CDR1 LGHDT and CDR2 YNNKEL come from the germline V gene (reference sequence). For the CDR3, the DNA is TGTGCCAGCAGCAGCAGGAGGGCCGGGAATGAGCAGTTCTTC. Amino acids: CASSSRRAGNEQFF.

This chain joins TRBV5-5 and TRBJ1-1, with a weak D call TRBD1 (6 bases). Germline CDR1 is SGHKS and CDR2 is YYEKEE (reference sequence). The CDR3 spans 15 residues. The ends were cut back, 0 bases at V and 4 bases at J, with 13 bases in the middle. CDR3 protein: CASSLVRGVSTEAFF. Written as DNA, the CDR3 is TGTGCCAGCAGCTTGGTCAGGGGTGTAAGCACTGAAGCTTTCTTT.

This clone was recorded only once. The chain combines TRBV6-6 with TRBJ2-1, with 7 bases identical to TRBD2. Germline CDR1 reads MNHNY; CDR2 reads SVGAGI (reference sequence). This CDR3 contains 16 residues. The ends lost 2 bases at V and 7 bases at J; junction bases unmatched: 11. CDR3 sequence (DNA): TGTGCCAGCAGTTACGGCGGAATAGACGGGGGGAATGAGCAGTTCTTC. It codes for CASSYGGIDGGNEQFF.

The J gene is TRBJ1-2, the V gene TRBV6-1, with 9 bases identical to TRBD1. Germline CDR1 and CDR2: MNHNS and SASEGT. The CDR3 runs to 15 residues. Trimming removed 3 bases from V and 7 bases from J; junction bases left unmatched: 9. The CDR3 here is CASSDLGQGFSGYTF. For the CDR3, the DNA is TGTGCCAGCAGTGATTTGGGACAGGGCTTTTCTGGCTACACCTTC.

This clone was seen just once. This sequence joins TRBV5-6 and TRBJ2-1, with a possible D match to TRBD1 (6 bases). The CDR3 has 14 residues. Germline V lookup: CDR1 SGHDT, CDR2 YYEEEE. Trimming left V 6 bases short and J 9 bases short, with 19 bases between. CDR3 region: CASIPQGRVAEQFF. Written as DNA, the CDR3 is TGTGCCAGCATCCCCCAGGGGAGAGTCGCTGAGCAGTTCTTC. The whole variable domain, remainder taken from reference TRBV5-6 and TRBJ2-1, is DAGVTQSPTHLIKTRGQQVTLRCSPKSGHDTVSWYQQALGQGPQFIFQYYEEEERQRGNFPDRFSGHQFPNYSSELNVNALLLGDSALYLCASIPQGRVAEQFFGPGTRLTVL.